This TCR beta chain was obtained from a study of Ad26.COV2.S vaccination and SARS-CoV-2 variants. Overall study context: The COV1001 Ad26.COV2.S trial arm included the donor. Ad26.COV2.S, an intramuscular injection, was given once or twice 56 days apart.

The treatment was: 15 to 20 received Ad26.COV2.S at low or high dose, single or two shots; 5 received placebo; per-sample allocation not given. The samples were gathered on day 63 after the first injection of vaccine or placebo. As regards this clone: Its antigen is undetermined.

This CDR3 has 13 residues. The V gene lost 8 bases and the J gene lost 8 bases, with 13 bases spanning the gap. Findings and limits, study-wide: Vaccinees and placebo recipients showed similar non-spike TCR breadth.

Profiled with immunoSEQ multiplex PCR; TCRdb holds only in-frame clones, not every one. The data show approximately 300,000 clones, with around 84% seen just once and around 2% held by the top ten. This clonotype was obtained from a person between 18 and 65 years old who received the Ad26.COV2.S COVID-19 vaccine or a placebo. V is TRBV12-3 or TRBV12-4 and J is TRBJ1-6; no clear D gene. Sample: peripheral blood, taken in a trial of Ad26.COV2.S vaccine versus placebo. DNA for the CDR3: TGTGCCAGCCGTAGGACCGGGGATTCACCCCTCCACTTT. Amino acids: CASRRTGDSPLHF.